These T cell receptor beta chains were read from a single sample in a study of blood T cell repertoires in COVID-19. TCRdb's copy holds only in-frame clones and misses some; the assay was immunoSEQ multiplex PCR. Counted here are 57,000 or so clones, about 85% occurring once; the ten biggest clones make up roughly 5%. Material for sequencing was peripheral blood. The receptor set was obtained from a man between 65 and 85 years old with acute or convalescent COVID-19. CDR3s include the opening cysteine and the closing phenylalanine or tryptophan. Where a row states a size, it is once, few, many or the class of an expanded clone; other rows omit it.

J,V,size,CDR3
TRBJ1-1,TRBV19,NA,CASSIRVTEAFF
TRBJ2-4,TRBV29-1,NA,CSANRGAKNIQYF
TRBJ2-7,TRBV2,once,CASRRTGTTLSGEQYF
TRBJ2-7,TRBV5-4,NA,CASSKPLAGGYEQYF
TRBJ2-5,TRBV29-1,NA,CSVEDTGTQETQYF
TRBJ2-4,TRBV20-1,NA,CSAHELNIQYF
TRBJ2-7,TRBV5-1,NA,CASSRTGGGHEQYF
TRBJ1-3,TRBV7-9,few,CASSPPGSSGNTIYF
TRBJ2-3,TRBV4-1,NA,CASSQVAGASGGSTDTQYF
TRBJ2-7,TRBV5-4,few,CASRGVPGQANYEQYF
TRBJ2-3,TRBV19,NA,CASSMTGMVDTQYF
TRBJ2-7,TRBV28,NA,CASWRLDSYEQYF
TRBJ2-1,TRBV24-1,NA,CATRQGDRWFF
TRBJ2-3,TRBV18,many,CASSPLQTDTQYF
TRBJ1-1,TRBV10-3,NA,CAISEAPWQGNTEAFF
TRBJ1-2,TRBV10-2,NA,CASSHQGETNYGYTF
TRBJ2-1,TRBV2,NA,CASSQRDYNEQFF
TRBJ1-2,TRBV15,NA,CATSRARSTDYGYTF
TRBJ1-2,TRBV10-2,NA,CASSEYKFYGYTF
TRBJ2-7,TRBV7-2,NA,CASSLDRGSTRQYF
TRBJ2-2,TRBV2,NA,CASTRYGTGELFF
TRBJ2-7,TRBV4-1,medium-sized,CASSQMKPGAYEQYF
TRBJ1-1,TRBV2,few,CASSERPRATEAFF
TRBJ2-7,TRBV2,NA,CASSDRGWEQYF
TRBJ1-2,TRBV7-8,NA,CASSSGTNYGYTF
TRBJ1-4,TRBV6-2/TRBV6-3,NA,CASSPLSGRQDNEKLFF
TRBJ1-2,TRBV9,NA,CASSVYKGLNYGYTF
TRBJ1-1,TRBV15,NA,CATSRGQGQTEAFF
TRBJ1-6,TRBV12-5,NA,CASGLEANSPLHF
TRBJ1-2,TRBV28,NA,CASSSQGRSGYTF
TRBJ1-1,TRBV6-5,NA,CASSGRVTEAFF
TRBJ1-5,TRBV5-5,NA,CASSQNFGTGVGQPQHF
TRBJ2-6,TRBV5-1,NA,CASTGQPSSGANVLTF
TRBJ1-2,TRBV2,once,CASSEGARGGYTF
TRBJ1-2,TRBV2,few,CASSRTGLRDYGYTF
TRBJ1-1,TRBV15,NA,CATSRVRIRTGENTEAFF
TRBJ2-5,TRBV5-1,NA,CASSLGILQGDKETQYF
TRBJ1-2,TRBV29-1,NA,CSVEGNRGGGYTF
TRBJ1-4,TRBV2,few,CASSESGPGWNEKLFF
TRBJ2-5,TRBV6-5,NA,CASSRGLAQETQYF
TRBJ2-7,TRBV28,few,CASSFQNYEQYF
TRBJ2-3,TRBV3-1/TRBV3-2,NA,CASSQAKRGGTDTQYF
TRBJ2-3,TRBV9,NA,CASTLGPTDTQYF
TRBJ2-1,TRBV5-1,NA,CASAPGTGGSYNEQFF
TRBJ1-1,TRBV12-3/TRBV12-4,NA,CASTTDRTEAFF
TRBJ1-2,TRBV5-6,NA,CASSRETGNGYTF
TRBJ2-3,TRBV4-1,NA,CASSQVSGKATDTQYF
TRBJ1-2,TRBV10-1,few,CASSEETNYGYTF
TRBJ2-2,TRBV2,NA,CASKRQGNTGELFF
TRBJ1-2,TRBV7-2,NA,CASSLGRFDGYTF
TRBJ1-1,TRBV11-2,few,CASSFGLRMNTEAFF
TRBJ1-2,TRBV19,NA,CASSRQGVDGYTF
TRBJ1-5,TRBV2,few,CASSPQGSNQPQHF
TRBJ2-7,TRBV28,NA,CASRPYRGLYEQYF
TRBJ2-3,TRBV27,NA,CASSLEGLPFGTDTQYF
TRBJ2-2,TRBV27,NA,CASSFSPHDRDPGELFF
TRBJ2-5,TRBV6-5,NA,CASSYGGAYQETQYF
TRBJ2-1,TRBV21-1,NA,CASSKPGQFYNEQFF
TRBJ1-1,TRBV10-3,NA,CAISGQDQNTEAFF